The 25 T cell receptor beta chains below were found in one sample sequenced in a study of blood T cell repertoires in COVID-19. Only in-frame clones appear in the TCRdb table, and some are missing; sequencing was by immunoSEQ multiplex PCR. The table includes hundreds of thousands of clones, about 80% detected once. The material sequenced was peripheral blood. The receptors come from a man at least 80 years old with acute or convalescent COVID-19.

This clone came up a few times. The gene calls are TRBV30 and TRBJ1-1; 9 bases fit TRBD1. The V gene's germline CDR1 is GTSNPN and CDR2 SVGIG (reference sequence). The CDR3 totals 15 residues. The junction had 9 bases not matched to a gene; V was cut back by 3 bases and J by 4 bases. CDR3 nucleotides: TGTGCCTGGAGCCCGGGACAGGGATTTATCACTGAAGCTTTCTTT. Its protein product is CAWSPGQGFITEAFF.

V gene TRBV6-5 combines with J gene TRBJ1-6, with 9 nucleotides matching TRBD1. The trim removed 6 bases at V and 8 bases at J, leaving 8 bases unmatched. Germline V lookup: CDR1 MNHEY, CDR2 SVGAGI. This CDR3 has 15 residues. CDR3 coding DNA: TGTGCCAGCAGCCTACAGGGGGCTAGGGATTCACCCCTCCACTTT. Protein sequence: CASSLQGARDSPLHF.

This clone was seen a handful of times. This chain uses TRBV5-1 with TRBJ1-1; D may be TRBD1 (6 bases). Trimming took 5 bases from V and 0 from J, leaving 17 bases between them. Germline CDR1 is SGHRS and CDR2 is YFSETQ. This CDR3 is built from 16 residues. The CDR3: CASSQSGGALNTEAFF. The CDR3 DNA follows: TGCGCCAGCAGTCAATCCGGGGGGGCGTTGAACACTGAAGCTTTCTTT.

This rearrangement joins TRBV6-5 to TRBJ1-1; TRBD1 might be the D (5 bases). Trimming left V 0 bases short and J 4 bases short, with 9 bases between. Germline-derived CDR1 and CDR2 are MNHEY and SVGAGI. The CDR3 totals 14 residues. CDR3 sequence reads: CASSYSGGSTEAFF. CDR3 nucleotides: TGTGCCAGCAGTTACTCGGGGGGTTCCACTGAAGCTTTCTTT.

Concerning this clone: Different DNA sequences within this sample yield the same CDR3. This CDR3 is CASSAGQGSGNTIYF. As DNA, the CDR3 is TGTGCCAGCAGCGCTGGACAGGGGTCTGGAAACACCATATATTTT. This chain links TRBV9 with TRBJ1-3; TRBD1 matches at 9 bases. This CDR3 spans 15 amino acids. Germline values: CDR1 SGDLS, CDR2 YYNGEE. V was clipped by 3 bases and J by 1 base; unmatched bases: 2.

The chain joins TRBV7-9 to TRBJ2-7; 8 bases align to TRBD1. The CDR3 loop spans 15 amino acids. V shed 6 bases and J 0 bases; nucleotides not matched to a gene: 7. Germline V CDR1 and CDR2: SEHNR, FQNEAQ (reference sequence). The CDR3 DNA reads as TGTGCCAGCAGGCCCGACAGGGGAAGCTCCTACGAGCAGTACTTC. This encodes CASRPDRGSSYEQYF.

The J gene is TRBJ2-7, the V gene TRBV29-1; TRBD1 matches 7 bases. The CDR3 runs 14 residues. After removal of 7 bases from V and 2 bases from J, the junction contained 11 bases not matched to a gene. Germline values: CDR1 SQVTM, CDR2 ANQGSEA. The CDR3 nucleotides are TGCAGCGGGGCTTCGGGGACAGCTCCCTACGAGCAGTACTTC. The encoded protein is CSGASGTAPYEQYF.

This clone was seen once. The rearrangement joins TRBV6-5 to TRBJ1-2, with 10 bases fitting TRBD1. The CDR3 runs to 16 residues. J was trimmed by 3 bases and V by 0 bases; bases with no gene match: 4. Germline assignment: CDR1 MNHEY and CDR2 SVGAGI. The CDR3 bases are TGTGCCAGCAGTTACTCGGGACAGGGGTTTGACTATGGCTACACCTTC. Protein product: CASSYSGQGFDYGYTF.

The CDR3 DNA is TGTGCCAACAGCAGGACAGGGGGCTATGGCTACACCTTC. Translated, it gives CANSRTGGYGYTF. The chain uses TRBV28 and TRBJ1-2; 10 positions agree with TRBD1. CDR1 is MDHEN, CDR2 SYDVKM, per germline. The CDR3 sequence is 13 residues long. The trim removed 10 bases at V and 4 bases at J, leaving 6 bases unmatched.

This chain uses TRBV28 with TRBJ1-4; 7 bases match TRBD1. This CDR3 has 15 amino acids. The ends lost 4 bases at V and 8 bases at J; junction bases unmatched: 10. Germline assignment: CDR1 MDHEN and CDR2 SYDVKM. Here the CDR3 DNA reads TGTGCCAGCAGTTATCGGAGGGGGCCCGGGGAAAAACTGTTTTTT. Protein product: CASSYRRGPGEKLFF.

This clone showed up just once. The chain carries TRBV5-6 and TRBJ1-4, with D tentatively TRBD1 (6 bases). Germline loops: CDR1 SGHDT, CDR2 YYEEEE. This CDR3 comprises 14 residues. V was clipped by 2 bases and J by 5 bases, with 10 bases between them. CDR3 DNA: TGTGCCAGCAGCTTAACAGGGAACAATGAAAAACTGTTTTTT. Its protein is CASSLTGNNEKLFF.

The J gene is TRBJ1-1, the V gene TRBV2; TRBD1 agrees at 9 bases. This CDR3 is 13 amino acids long. The germline gives CDR1 SNHLY, CDR2 FYNNEI. With V trimmed by 8 bases and J by 7 bases, 8 bases remained unmatched. This CDR3 is CASQGQGNYEAFF. The CDR3 DNA reads TGTGCCAGCCAAGGACAGGGGAACTATGAAGCTTTCTTT.

The V call is TRBV7-9, the J call TRBJ1-1; D unclear. CDR3 length equals 15 residues. Trimming removed 1 base at V and 4 bases at J, with 13 bases between. Germline V lookup: CDR1 SEHNR, CDR2 FQNEAQ (reference sequence). The CDR3 sequence is CASSLVEARGTEAFF. The CDR3 region has the DNA TGTGCCAGCAGCTTAGTCGAAGCGAGAGGCACTGAAGCTTTCTTT.

The chain carries TRBV3-1 (or the pseudogene TRBV3-2) and TRBJ2-1; unclear D gene. Looked up from germline, CDR1 is LGHDT and CDR2 is YNNKEL (reference sequence). Trimming left V 4 bases short and J 12 bases short, with 16 bases between. The CDR3 contains 13 residues. In DNA form, the CDR3 reads TGTGCCAGCAGCCCCCAAAACATCGGCGGGCAGTTCTTC. It codes for CASSPQNIGGQFF.

The CDR3 spells CASSLGRGHQPQHF. The CDR3 DNA sequence: TGTGCCAGCAGCTTAGGCAGGGGGCATCAGCCCCAGCATTTT. The V gene is TRBV5-6, the J gene TRBJ1-5; 8 bases line up with TRBD1. This CDR3 is 14 amino acids long. V shed 2 bases, J shed 5 bases, and the junction held 3 bases outside the gene matches. The germline V gene encodes CDR1 SGHDT and CDR2 YYEEEE.

This chain links TRBV7-8 with TRBJ2-7; D gene uncertain. V was cut by 1 base and J by 5 bases, with 6 bases left in between. This CDR3 is 12 amino acids long. Germline values: CDR1 SGHVS, CDR2 FQNEAQ. This CDR3 reads CASSLGGHEQYF. The CDR3, as DNA: TGTGCCAGCAGCTTAGGAGGCCACGAGCAGTACTTC.

The rearrangement uses TRBV7-3 and TRBJ1-5, with 8 positions matching TRBD1. The CDR3 has 17 residues. CDR1 and CDR2 from the germline V gene are SGHTA and FQGTGA. Germline trimming cut 1 base from V and 4 bases from J; bases unmatched to any gene: 9. The CDR3 is CASSLISEQGANQPQHF. The CDR3 DNA follows: TGTGCCAGCAGCTTAATTTCGGAGCAGGGGGCGAATCAGCCCCAGCATTTT. The full variable domain, with the rest looked up from reference TRBV7-3 and TRBJ1-5, is GAGVSQTPSNKVTEKGKYVELRCDPISGHTALYWYRQSLGQGPEFLIYFQGTGAADDSGLPNDRFFAVRPEGSVSTLKIQRTERGDSAVYLCASSLISEQGANQPQHFGDGTRLSIL.

The V gene is TRBV30, the J gene TRBJ1-3, with TRBD1 matching over 12 bases. The trim removed 3 bases at V and 3 bases at J, leaving 3 bases unmatched. The V gene's germline CDR1 is GTSNPN and CDR2 SVGIG (reference sequence). The CDR3 extends over 15 amino acids. CDR3 region: CAWRGQGAGGNTIYF. Written as DNA, the CDR3 is TGTGCCTGGAGGGGACAGGGGGCAGGTGGAAACACCATATATTTT.

The CDR3 here is CASSFSGARAFF. DNA of the CDR3: TGTGCCAGCAGTTTTAGTGGGGCGCGAGCTTTCTTT. V is TRBV28 and J is TRBJ1-1, with D maybe TRBD1 (5 bases). CDR3 length: 12 residues. V was shortened by 3 bases and J by 10 bases, with 12 bases between the two germline ends. CDR1 MDHEN and CDR2 SYDVKM come from the germline V gene.

The chain employs TRBV25-1 and TRBJ2-2, with no clear D. The CDR3 consists of 13 residues. Trimming cost V 10 bases and J 0 bases, with 9 bases left between them. In germline, CDR1 is MGHDK, CDR2 SYGVNS. CDR3 nucleotide sequence: TGTGCCACCAGAGCGACGAACACCGGGGAGCTGTTTTTT. Encoded protein: CATRATNTGELFF.

This clone was seen only a few times. The chain recombines TRBV6-6 with TRBJ1-1; 8 bases are a match to TRBD1. The CDR3 has 14 residues. The J segment lost 5 bases and the V segment lost 6 bases, leaving 8 bases of the junction unmatched. Germline lookup yields CDR1 MNHNY and CDR2 SVGAGI (reference sequence). The CDR3 nucleotides are TGTGCCAGCAGACATGGCAGGGGGCAAACTGAAGCTTTCTTT. Residues: CASRHGRGQTEAFF.

The chain couples TRBV5-4 to TRBJ1-4; a weak D match, TRBD1 (6 bases). This CDR3 region has 16 residues. V was trimmed by 1 base and J by 1 base, leaving 11 bases between them. From germline, CDR1 is SGHNT and CDR2 YYREEE (reference sequence). CDR3 amino acids: CASSLSPGETNEKLFF. CDR3 DNA sequence: TGTGCCAGCAGCTTGAGCCCAGGGGAAACTAATGAAAAACTGTTTTTT.

The gene calls are TRBV9 and TRBJ1-6; 9 bases line up with TRBD1. The CDR3 is 15 residues long. Germline CDR1 reads SGDLS; CDR2 reads YYNGEE. Germline trimming cut 3 bases from V and 6 bases from J; bases unmatched to any gene: 4. CDR3 in DNA: TGTGCCAGCAGCGCACAGGGGGCAGGTAATTCACCCCTCCACTTT. It encodes CASSAQGAGNSPLHF.

The chain is built from TRBV7-9 and TRBJ1-1, with D maybe TRBD1 (6 bases). Looked up from germline, CDR1 is SEHNR and CDR2 is FQNEAQ (reference sequence). V was cut by 1 base and J by 4 bases, with 13 bases left in between. The CDR3 contains 15 residues. The CDR3 coding sequence is TGTGCCAGCAGCTTAGGGGCAGGGGCGGCCACTGAAGCTTTCTTT. It yields the protein CASSLGAGAATEAFF.

The chain combines TRBV2 with TRBJ1-5, with D possibly TRBD1 on 5 matching bases. The V end was cut by 3 bases, the J end by 2 bases, with 11 bases between. There are 15 residues in the CDR3. The germline CDR1 and CDR2 sequences are SNHLY and FYNNEI. The CDR3 reads CASSDSGGGNQPQHF. CDR3 coding DNA: TGTGCCAGCAGTGATTCCGGGGGTGGCAATCAGCCCCAGCATTTT.